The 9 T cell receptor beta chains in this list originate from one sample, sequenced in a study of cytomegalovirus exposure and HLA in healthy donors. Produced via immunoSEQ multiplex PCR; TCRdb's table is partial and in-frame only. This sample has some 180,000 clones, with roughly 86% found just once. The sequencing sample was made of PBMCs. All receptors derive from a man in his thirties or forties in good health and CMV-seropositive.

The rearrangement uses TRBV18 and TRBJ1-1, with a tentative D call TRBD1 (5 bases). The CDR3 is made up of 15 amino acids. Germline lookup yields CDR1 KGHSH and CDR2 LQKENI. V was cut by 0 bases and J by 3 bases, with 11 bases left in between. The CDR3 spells CASSPPWGRDTEAFF. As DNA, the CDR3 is TGTGCCAGCTCACCACCGTGGGGGAGGGACACTGAAGCTTTCTTT.

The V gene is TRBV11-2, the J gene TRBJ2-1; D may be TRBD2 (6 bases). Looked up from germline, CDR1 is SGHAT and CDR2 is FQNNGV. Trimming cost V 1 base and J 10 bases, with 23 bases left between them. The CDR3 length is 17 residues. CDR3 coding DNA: TGTGCCAGCAGCTTAGCCCGGGGGACGCCCAAAGCAAACGAGCAGTTCTTC. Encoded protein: CASSLARGTPKANEQFF.

The CDR3 DNA reads as TGTGCCAGCAGTTCCCATGGAACGAACGGAAACACCATATATTTT. It specifies CASSSHGTNGNTIYF. The chain uses TRBV6-6 and TRBJ1-3, with D hard to call. CDR1 and CDR2 from the germline V gene are MNHNY and SVGAGI (reference sequence). This CDR3 comprises 15 residues. Trimming cost V 4 bases and J 4 bases, with 14 bases left between them.

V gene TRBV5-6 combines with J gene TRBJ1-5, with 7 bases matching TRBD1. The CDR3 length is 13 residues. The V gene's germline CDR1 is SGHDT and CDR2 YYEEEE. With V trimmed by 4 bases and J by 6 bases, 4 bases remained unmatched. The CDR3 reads CASSPGTVQPQHF. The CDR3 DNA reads TGTGCCAGCAGCCCGGGGACAGTTCAGCCCCAGCATTTT.

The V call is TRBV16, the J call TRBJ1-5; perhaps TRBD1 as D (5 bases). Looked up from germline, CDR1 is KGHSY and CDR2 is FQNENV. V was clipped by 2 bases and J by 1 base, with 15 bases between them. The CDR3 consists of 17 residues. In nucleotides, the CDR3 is TGTGCCAGCAGCCAAATAACGGGGCGAGAGAGCAATCAGCCCCAGCATTTT. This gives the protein CASSQITGRESNQPQHF. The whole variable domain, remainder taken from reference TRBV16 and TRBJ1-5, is GEEVAQTPKHLVRGEGQKAKLYCAPIKGHSYVFWYQQVLKNEFKFLISFQNENVFDETGMPKERFSAKCLPNSPCSLEIQATKLEDSAVYFCASSQITGRESNQPQHFGDGTRLSIL.

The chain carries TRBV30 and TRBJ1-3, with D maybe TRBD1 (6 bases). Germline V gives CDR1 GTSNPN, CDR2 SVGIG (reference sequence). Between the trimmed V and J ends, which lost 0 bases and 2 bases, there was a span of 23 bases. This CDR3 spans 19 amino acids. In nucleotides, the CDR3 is TGTGCCTGGAGTGTTTCGCAGGGGTCCTACCTAACTCCTGGAAACACCATATATTTT. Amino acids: CAWSVSQGSYLTPGNTIYF.

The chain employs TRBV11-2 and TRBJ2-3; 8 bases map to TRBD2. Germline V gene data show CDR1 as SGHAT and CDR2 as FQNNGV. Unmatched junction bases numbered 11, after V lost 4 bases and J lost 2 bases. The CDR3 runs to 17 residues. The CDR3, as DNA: TGTGCCAGCAGCTACGACTTGGTAGCGGGAATCACAGATACGCAGTATTTT. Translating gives CASSYDLVAGITDTQYF.

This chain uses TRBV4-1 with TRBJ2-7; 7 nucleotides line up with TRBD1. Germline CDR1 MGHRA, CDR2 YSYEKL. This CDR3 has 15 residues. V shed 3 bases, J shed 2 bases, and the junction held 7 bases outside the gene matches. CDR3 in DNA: TGCGCCAGCAGCCACGGACAGGTGAGGGCCTACGAGCAGTACTTC. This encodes CASSHGQVRAYEQYF.

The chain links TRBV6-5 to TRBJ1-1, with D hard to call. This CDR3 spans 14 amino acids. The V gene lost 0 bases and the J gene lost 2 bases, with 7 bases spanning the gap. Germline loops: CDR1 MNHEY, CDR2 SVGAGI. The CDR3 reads CASSYSGRNTEAFF. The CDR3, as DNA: TGTGCCAGCAGTTACTCAGGCCGTAACACTGAAGCTTTCTTT.